This entry concerns a single TCR beta chain. What it binds is unknown. The data originate from a study of blood T cells in healthy people across ages. Notes on the study in general: Unsorted PBMC input precluded a conclusive naive versus antigen-experienced comparison. Diversity was estimated from one million T cells, and these estimates were considered underestimates.

Using a J-beta primer mix together with a sample-barcoded 5' primer, a second PCR was run for about 7 to 12 cycles. TCRdb used MiXCR to reprocess the 5' RACE reads, holding one entry per CDR3 protein. The sample shows roughly 900,000 distinct CDR3 sequences, around 46% of them seen only once. CDR1 is SGHTA, CDR2 FQGNSA, per germline. The CDR3 extends over 17 amino acids. Trimming removed 0 bases at V and 11 bases at J, with 25 bases between. The V gene is TRBV7-2, the J gene TRBJ2-5; D might be TRBD2 (6 bases). The sequencing sample was made of blood. This TCR derives from a man aged 25 to 40 in good health. For the CDR3, the DNA is TGTGCCAGCAGCTTAGCTTCGGAGGGCGGGCCGTACAATGAGCAGTACTTC. Amino acids: CASSLASEGGPYNEQYF.